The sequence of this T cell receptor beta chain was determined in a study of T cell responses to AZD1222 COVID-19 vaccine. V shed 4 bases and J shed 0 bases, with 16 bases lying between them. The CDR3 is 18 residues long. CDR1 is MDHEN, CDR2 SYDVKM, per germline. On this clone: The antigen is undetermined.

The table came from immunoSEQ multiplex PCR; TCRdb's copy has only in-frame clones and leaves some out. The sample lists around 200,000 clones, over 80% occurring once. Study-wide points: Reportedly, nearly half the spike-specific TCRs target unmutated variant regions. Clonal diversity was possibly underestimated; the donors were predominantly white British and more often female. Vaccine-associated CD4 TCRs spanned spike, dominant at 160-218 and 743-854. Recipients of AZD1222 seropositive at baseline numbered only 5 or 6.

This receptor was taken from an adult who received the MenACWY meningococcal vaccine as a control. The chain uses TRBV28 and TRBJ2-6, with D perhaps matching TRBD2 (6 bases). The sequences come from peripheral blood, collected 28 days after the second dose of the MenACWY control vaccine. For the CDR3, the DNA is TGTGCCAGCAGTTCCCCCGGGGGAGCGATCTCTGGGGCCAACGTCCTGACTTTC. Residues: CASSSPGGAISGANVLTF.